The TCR beta chain described here comes from a study of T cells in Graves' hyperthyroidism and ophthalmopathy. Trimming shortened V by 2 bases and J by 8 bases, and 18 bases separated the two germline ends. This CDR3 contains 15 residues. Looked up from germline, CDR1 is SEHNR and CDR2 is FQNEAQ (reference sequence). This clonotype was detected a few times. There were TCR beta CDR3 regions amplified from RNA transcripts. A first-round RT-PCR of the TCR CDR3 used the HTBI primer set. MiXCR, run by TCRdb on the multiplex PCR reads, gives a single entry per CDR3 protein. The sample lists about 480,000 distinct CDR3 sequences; around a fifth were seen once. Orbital computed tomography, thyroid ultrasound, serum thyroxine and TRAb, and clinical symptoms together informed the diagnoses.

Input material: blood. This sequence joins TRBV7-9 and TRBJ1-2; a possible D gene is TRBD1 (5 bases). This TCR came from a woman in her 70s with Graves' ophthalmopathy. The CDR3 loop reads CASSLSLSQGIGYTF. The CDR3 nucleotides are TGTGCCAGCAGCTTATCTCTCTCCCAGGGAATCGGCTACACCTTC.